This T cell receptor (beta chain) derives from a study of T cells after somatic rescue of genetic block. The table came from immunoSEQ multiplex PCR; TCRdb's copy has only in-frame clones and leaves some out. This table has some 70,000 clones, approximately 91% appearing once. CDR3 length: 14 residues. Per the germline V gene, CDR1 is MNHNS and CDR2 is SASEGT. The V and J ends lost 10 bases and 1 base respectively, with 15 bases between them. This sequence was found in a man aged 30-40 years. The sequencing sample was made of peripheral blood mononuclear cells (PBMCs). This chain uses TRBV6-1 with TRBJ2-3; a possible D gene is TRBD1 (5 bases). The CDR3 DNA is TGTGCCACCTGGGCCTTCAGGGGCACAGATACGCAGTATTTT. It encodes CATWAFRGTDTQYF.